The 12 T cell receptor beta chains given below trace back to one sample, sequenced in a study of blood T cell repertoires in COVID-19. Clones were sequenced by immunoSEQ multiplex PCR, and TCRdb holds only the in-frame ones, with some missing. This sample has about 160,000 clones, with around 85% found just once. Sequences were obtained from peripheral blood. The receptors here all came from a man aged 65 to 85 with acute or convalescent COVID-19.

The chain is built from TRBV6-2 or TRBV6-3 and TRBJ1-1; a possible D gene is TRBD1 (6 bases). The germline V gene encodes CDR1 MNHEY and CDR2 SVGEGT. V was trimmed by 5 bases and J by 1 base, leaving 8 bases between them. The CDR3 has 13 amino acids. This CDR3 reads CASSDRRNTEAFF. The CDR3 nucleotides read TGTGCCAGCAGTGACAGGAGGAACACTGAAGCTTTCTTT.

V and J are TRBV7-9 and TRBJ2-7; TRBD1 might be the D (5 bases). The CDR3 contains 12 residues. The germline CDR1 and CDR2 sequences are SEHNR and FQNEAQ (reference sequence). V lost 3 bases, J lost 4 bases, and 7 bases lay in between. The CDR3 nucleotides read TGTGCCAGCAGCTTTACAGGTTACGAGCAGTACTTC. Amino acid sequence: CASSFTGYEQYF.

The chain uses TRBV11-2 and TRBJ1-3; D is unclear. V lost 1 base and J 2 bases, leaving 3 bases between the germline ends. There are 13 residues in the CDR3. The germline V gene has CDR1 SGHAT and CDR2 FQNNGV. This CDR3 reads CASSLGAGNTIYF. CDR3 coding DNA: TGTGCCAGCAGCTTAGGAGCTGGAAACACCATATATTTT.

This chain connects TRBV4-3 to TRBJ1-5; D is ambiguous. The germline V and J ends were trimmed by 1 base and 5 bases, with 6 bases remaining between them. The germline V gene has CDR1 LGHNA and CDR2 YSLEER. This CDR3 is built from 13 residues. The CDR3 reads CASSQAPDQPQHF. The CDR3 coding sequence is TGCGCCAGCAGCCAAGCTCCGGATCAGCCCCAGCATTTT.

This clone has just a few counts. The V call is TRBV27, the J call TRBJ2-1; 10 nucleotides line up with TRBD2. The junction had 6 bases not matched to a gene; V was cut back by 10 bases and J by 6 bases. CDR3 size: 13 residues. CDR1 and CDR2 (germline): MNHEY, SMNVEV (reference sequence). The CDR3: CAISRTSGNEQFF. The CDR3 DNA is TGTGCCATCTCCAGGACTAGCGGCAATGAGCAGTTCTTC.

The chain joins TRBV7-6 to TRBJ2-1; TRBD1 might be the D (7 bases). The CDR3 has 14 residues. Germline values: CDR1 SGHVS, CDR2 FNYEAQ. Trimming stripped 5 bases from V and 6 bases from J, with 14 bases between. The CDR3 coding sequence is TGTGCCAGCAGCAGAAACAGGGGAGGCAATGAGCAGTTCTTC. Its translation: CASSRNRGGNEQFF. Based on the CDR3 plus reference TRBV7-6 and TRBJ2-1, the full variable domain is GAGVSQSPRYKVTKRGQDVALRCDPISGHVSLYWYRQALGQGPEFLTYFNYEAQQDKSGLPNDRFSAERPEGSISTLTIQRTEQRDSAMYRCASSRNRGGNEQFFGPGTRLTVL.

V and J are TRBV6-4 and TRBJ2-1, with 11 bases identical to TRBD2. V shed 9 bases and J 0 bases; nucleotides not matched to a gene: 13. CDR1 MRHNA and CDR2 SNTAGT come from the germline V gene. There are 18 residues in the CDR3. CDR3 bases: TGTGCCAGAAGTAGGGGAACTAGCGGGAGAGCCTCCTACAATGAGCAGTTCTTC. Translation: CARSRGTSGRASYNEQFF.

In nucleotides, the CDR3 is TGTGCCAGTAGTCTGCCCGGGACAGGGGGCGGCTACACCTTC. Its protein product is CASSLPGTGGGYTF. This chain uses TRBV19 with TRBJ1-2; 12 bases are a match to TRBD1. The CDR3 runs 14 residues. The V segment lost 5 bases and the J segment 8 bases; nucleotides outside the gene matches: 6. Germline CDR1 and CDR2: LNHDA and SQIVND (reference sequence).

This clone was counted only a few times. This same CDR3 is encoded by further DNA sequences in the sample. The chain links TRBV29-1 to TRBJ2-3; maybe TRBD2 (5 bases). CDR1 is SQVTM, CDR2 ANQGSEA, per germline. Trimming removed 6 bases from V and 2 bases from J, with 9 bases in between. There are 12 residues in the CDR3. CDR3 in amino acids: CSVGDYTDTQYF. Written as DNA, the CDR3 is TGCAGCGTCGGCGACTACACAGATACGCAGTATTTT.

This chain uses TRBV30 with TRBJ1-1; tentatively, D is TRBD1 (6 bases). This CDR3 has 13 amino acids. Germline CDR1 reads GTSNPN; CDR2 reads SVGIG (reference sequence). V was pared by 5 bases and J by 0 bases, with 10 bases between. Written as DNA, the CDR3 is TGTGCCTGGGCCGGGGACATGAACACTGAAGCTTTCTTT. Amino acid sequence: CAWAGDMNTEAFF.

This chain uses TRBV5-4 with TRBJ2-1, with TRBD2 identical over 10 bases. The CDR3 runs to 14 residues. The germline gives CDR1 SGHNT, CDR2 YYREEE (reference sequence). V dropped 0 bases and J dropped 6; count of bases not matched to a gene: 0. The CDR3 loop reads CASSLGLAGNEQFF. The CDR3 nucleotides are TGTGCCAGCAGCTTGGGACTAGCGGGCAATGAGCAGTTCTTC.

The chain carries TRBV24-1 and TRBJ2-3; the D gene is possibly TRBD2 (5 bases). V lost 8 bases, J lost 2 bases, and 13 bases lay in between. Germline V gene sequence: CDR1 KGHDR, CDR2 SFDVKD. This CDR3 comprises 14 residues. CDR3 region: CATTPGRATDTQYF. DNA for the CDR3: TGTGCCACCACCCCCGGGCGGGCCACAGATACGCAGTATTTT.